This T cell receptor beta chain was found in a study of blood T cell repertoires in COVID-19. Looked up from germline, CDR1 is MDHEN and CDR2 is SYDVKM. Trimming pared 3 bases from V and 0 bases from J, leaving 9 bases between. The CDR3 is 15 amino acids. The data were produced by immunoSEQ multiplex PCR, yet TCRdb's version contains in-frame clones alone and is incomplete. Here the sample spans about 37,000 clones, about 85% being singletons. This TCR was recovered from a man in his 70s with COVID-19, enrolled during active disease. The sequenced material came from peripheral blood. The chain employs TRBV28 and TRBJ1-5, with a possible D match to TRBD1 (6 bases). The CDR3 loop reads CASSFDRFSNQPQHF. The CDR3 nucleotides read TGTGCCAGCAGTTTCGACAGGTTTAGCAATCAGCCCCAGCATTTT.